Each of the 7 T cell receptor beta chains below was sequenced from the same sample in a study of T cells and Merkel cell carcinoma outcomes. Only in-frame clones appear in the TCRdb table, and some are missing; sequencing was by immunoSEQ multiplex PCR. The sample carries around 15,000 clones, 80% to 90% recorded once. The sequencing sample was made of tumor tissue from Merkel cell carcinoma. The receptors derive from a human donor with Merkel cell carcinoma.

The chain has TRBV10-3 and TRBJ2-3; 9 nucleotides match TRBD1. The CDR3 length is 13 residues. V shed 8 bases, J shed 2 bases, and the junction held 2 bases outside the gene matches. Per germline, CDR1 ENHRY and CDR2 SYGVKD. CDR3 DNA sequence: TGTGCCATCCGGGACAGGGACACAGATACGCAGTATTTT. Amino acid sequence: CAIRDRDTDTQYF.

The chain uses TRBV25-1 and TRBJ2-1, with D uncertain. The V gene lost 4 bases and the J gene lost 3 bases, with 4 bases spanning the gap. This CDR3 has 12 residues. Germline V CDR1 and CDR2: MGHDK, SYGVNS. This CDR3 is CASSGYYNEQFF. Written as DNA, the CDR3 is TGTGCCAGCAGTGGCTACTACAATGAGCAGTTCTTC.

CDR3 loop: CASSLNRPYEQYF. The CDR3 DNA is TGTGCCAGCAGCTTGAACCGCCCCTACGAGCAGTACTTC. The chain has TRBV5-8 and TRBJ2-7; D is ambiguous. The CDR3 consists of 13 residues. Trimming pared 1 base from V and 2 bases from J, leaving 7 bases between. The germline gives CDR1 SGHTS, CDR2 YDEGEE. The full variable domain, in which reference TRBV5-8 and TRBJ2-7 provide the parts outside the CDR3, is EAGVTQSPTHLIKTRGQQATLRCSPISGHTSVYWYQQALGLGLQFLLWYDEGEERNRGNFPPRFSGRQFPNYSSELNVNALELEDSALYLCASSLNRPYEQYFGPGTRLTVT.

By sample share, this clone is large. The V and J genes are TRBV2 and TRBJ1-1; D unclear. CDR1 and CDR2 from the germline V gene are SNHLY and FYNNEI. Trimming pared 4 bases from V and 5 bases from J, leaving 11 bases between. This CDR3 comprises 13 residues. The DNA of the CDR3 is TGTGCCAGCAGTGCGGGGTTGGATACTGAAGCTTTCTTT. The encoded protein is CASSAGLDTEAFF.

The V and J genes are TRBV5-1 and TRBJ2-3; 8 bases are a match to TRBD2. Germline values: CDR1 SGHRS, CDR2 YFSETQ. This CDR3 spans 14 amino acids. Trimming at V came to 4 bases and at J to 1 base, leaving 2 bases not matched to a gene. Written as DNA, the CDR3 is TGCGCCAGCAGCCCCGGGGGGGGCACAGATACGCAGTATTTT. The encoded protein is CASSPGGGTDTQYF.

This clone occurred once. The chain has TRBV6-1 and TRBJ2-5, with TRBD1 matching over 8 bases. Germline loops: CDR1 MNHNS, CDR2 SASEGT. CDR3 length equals 15 residues. The junction had 7 bases not matched to a gene; V was cut back by 2 bases and J by 5 bases. The CDR3 reads CASSEMGRTGETQYF. CDR3 sequence (DNA): TGTGCCAGCAGTGAAATGGGCAGGACAGGGGAGACCCAGTACTTC.

The chain is built from TRBV14 and TRBJ1-1; D perhaps matches TRBD1 (5 bases). Trimming removed 3 bases at V and 2 bases at J, with 19 bases between. Germline V gives CDR1 SGHDN, CDR2 FVKESK. The CDR3 contains 17 residues. CDR3 sequence (DNA): TGTGCCAGCAGCCACCCCCTGGGCAGGGTCGCTAACACTGAAGCTTTCTTT. Its protein is CASSHPLGRVANTEAFF. The whole variable domain, remainder taken from reference TRBV14 and TRBJ1-1, is EAGVTQFPSHSVIEKGQTVTLRCDPISGHDNLYWYRRVMGKEIKFLLHFVKESKQDESGMPNNRFLAERTGGTYSTLKVQPAELEDSGVYFCASSHPLGRVANTEAFFGQGTRLTVV.